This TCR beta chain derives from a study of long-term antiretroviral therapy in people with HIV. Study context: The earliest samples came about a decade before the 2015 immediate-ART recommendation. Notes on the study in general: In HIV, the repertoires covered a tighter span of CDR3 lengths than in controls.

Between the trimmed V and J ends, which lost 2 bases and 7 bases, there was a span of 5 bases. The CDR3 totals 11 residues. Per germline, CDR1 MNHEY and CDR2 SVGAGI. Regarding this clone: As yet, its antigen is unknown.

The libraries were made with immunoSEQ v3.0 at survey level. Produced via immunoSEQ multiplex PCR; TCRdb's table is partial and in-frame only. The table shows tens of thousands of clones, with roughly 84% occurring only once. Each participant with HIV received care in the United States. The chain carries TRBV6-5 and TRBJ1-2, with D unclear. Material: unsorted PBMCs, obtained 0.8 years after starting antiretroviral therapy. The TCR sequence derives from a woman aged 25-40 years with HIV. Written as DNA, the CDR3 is TGTGCCAGCAGTTACGCAGGTGGCTACACCTTC. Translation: CASSYAGGYTF.